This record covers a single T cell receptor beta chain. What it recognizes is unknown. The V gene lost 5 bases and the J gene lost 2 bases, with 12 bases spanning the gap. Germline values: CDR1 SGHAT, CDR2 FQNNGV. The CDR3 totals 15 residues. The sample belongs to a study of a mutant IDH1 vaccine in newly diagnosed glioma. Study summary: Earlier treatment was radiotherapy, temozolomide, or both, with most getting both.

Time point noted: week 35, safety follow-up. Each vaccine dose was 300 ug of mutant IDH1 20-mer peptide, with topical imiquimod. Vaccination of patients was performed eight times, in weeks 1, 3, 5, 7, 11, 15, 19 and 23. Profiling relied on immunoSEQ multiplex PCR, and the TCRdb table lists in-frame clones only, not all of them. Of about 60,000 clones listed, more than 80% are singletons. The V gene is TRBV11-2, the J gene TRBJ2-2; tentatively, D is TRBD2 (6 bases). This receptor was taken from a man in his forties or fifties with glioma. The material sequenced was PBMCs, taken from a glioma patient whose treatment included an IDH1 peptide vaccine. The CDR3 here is CASSGRLYNTGELFF. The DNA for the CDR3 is TGTGCCAGCAGCGGGAGGTTATATAACACCGGGGAGCTGTTTTTT.